The clone carrying this TCR beta chain was counted once. The antigen is unknown. Sequence at one end of the junction differs from germline and may be a read error. The template was RNA from unsorted bulk tissue. The normal lung tissue was taken more than 3 cm from the tumor edge. This entry belongs to a study of tumor and adjacent non-tumor tissue in lung cancer. Background on the study: Histology: under 15 adenocarcinoma, a couple of squamous cell carcinoma, 1 small cell lung cancer.

Per germline, CDR1 SGHNT and CDR2 YENEEA. This CDR3 has 16 amino acids. A modified ARM-PCR protocol with three rounds of nested PCR amplified TCRbeta. TCRdb reprocessed the multiplex PCR reads via MiXCR and lists one record per CDR3 protein. The sample includes about 98,000 distinct CDR3 sequences, 80% seen only once; the top ten take about 30%. Findings and caveats of the study: Significantly higher TCR diversity was found in tumor than normal lung. Higher tumor TCR diversity was associated with shorter survival. In normal lung, the top 100 clones were significantly more dominant than in tumor.

The chain links TRBV11-3 to TRBJ1-1; D is undetermined. The sequenced material came from distant non-tumor lung tissue. This sequence originates from a man in his sixties with small cell lung cancer. CDR3: CASSPRGARWNTETFF. The CDR3 DNA is TGTGCTAGCAGCCCCCGGGGTGCCAGATGGAACACTGAAACTTTCTTT.